This T cell receptor (beta chain) is drawn from a study of blood T cell repertoires in COVID-19. Study in general: Acute and convalescent COVID-19 specimens originated in the United States, Italy and Spain. T cells, B-cell-depleted T cells, or PBMCs provided the cDNA or gDNA that served as material.

V was shortened by 6 bases and J by 1 base, with 6 bases between the two germline ends. Germline CDR1 reads DFQATT; CDR2 reads SNEGSKA (reference sequence). The CDR3 length is 11 residues. Original methodology: Counts of nucleated cells, estimated from reference gene primer amplification, were obtained. Sequencing used immunoSEQ multiplex PCR; TCRdb keeps in-frame clones, though not all of them. V, J and clone size were drawn from that table, and D and trimming were deduced from the DNA. The sample has nearly 50,000 clones, 70% to 90% seen once; the top ten hold approximately 6%. The sequence was obtained from an older woman with acute or convalescent COVID-19. Sequenced: peripheral blood. This chain uses TRBV20-1 with TRBJ2-5, with D maybe TRBD2 (5 bases). The CDR3 loop reads CSARAQETQYF. The CDR3 bases are TGCAGTGCGCGGGCCCAAGAGACCCAGTACTTC.